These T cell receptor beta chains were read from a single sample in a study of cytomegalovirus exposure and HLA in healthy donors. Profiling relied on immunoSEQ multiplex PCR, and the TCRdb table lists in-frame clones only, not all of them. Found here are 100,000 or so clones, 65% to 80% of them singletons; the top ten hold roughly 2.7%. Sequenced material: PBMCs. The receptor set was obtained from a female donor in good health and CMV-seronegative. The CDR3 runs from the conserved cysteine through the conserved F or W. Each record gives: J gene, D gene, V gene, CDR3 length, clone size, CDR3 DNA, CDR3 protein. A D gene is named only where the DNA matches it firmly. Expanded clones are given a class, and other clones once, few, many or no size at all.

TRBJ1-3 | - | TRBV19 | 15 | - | TGTGCCAGTAGTATCACCGGGGTCTCTGGAAACACCATATATTTT | CASSITGVSGNTIYF
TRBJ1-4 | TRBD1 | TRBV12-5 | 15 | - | TGTGCTAGTGGTTCTCGAGACAGGGGAAGTGAAAAACTGTTTTTT | CASGSRDRGSEKLFF
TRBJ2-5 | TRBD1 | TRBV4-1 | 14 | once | TGCGCCAGCAGCCATCCAGGGGGCGAAGAGACCCAGTACTTC | CASSHPGGEETQYF
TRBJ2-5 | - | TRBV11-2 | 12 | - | TGTGCCAGCAACCGCCTAATGGAGACCCAGTACTTC | CASNRLMETQYF
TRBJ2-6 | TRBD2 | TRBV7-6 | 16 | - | TGTGCCAGCAGCTTCGGGGGGAACTCTGGGGCCAACGTCCTGACTTTC | CASSFGGNSGANVLTF
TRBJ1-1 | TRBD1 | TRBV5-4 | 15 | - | TGTGTCAGCAGCTTTCCGGACAGGAGGAACACTGAAGCTTTCTTT | CVSSFPDRRNTEAFF
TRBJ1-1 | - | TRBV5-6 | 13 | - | TGTGCCAGCAGAAACATGGTGAACACTGAAGCTTTCTTT | CASRNMVNTEAFF
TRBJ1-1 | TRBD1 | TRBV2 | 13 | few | TGTGCCAGCCGGGACAGCTCAAACACTGAAGCTTTCTTT | CASRDSSNTEAFF
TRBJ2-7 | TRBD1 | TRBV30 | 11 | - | TGTGCCTGGAGTGGACAGGGCACGCAGTACTTC | CAWSGQGTQYF
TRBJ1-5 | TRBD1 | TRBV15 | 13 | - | TGTGCCACCAGCACAGGGGGTAATCAGCCCCAGCATTTT | CATSTGGNQPQHF
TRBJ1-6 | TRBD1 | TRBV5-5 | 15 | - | TGTGCCAGCAGCGTTCAGGGGGCTGGTGGTTCACCCCTCCACTTT | CASSVQGAGGSPLHF
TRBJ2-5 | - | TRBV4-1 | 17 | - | TGCGCCAGCAGCCATGAGGTAATAGGCGCAGGGTTCGAGACCCAGTACTTC | CASSHEVIGAGFETQYF
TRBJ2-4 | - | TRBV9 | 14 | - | TGTGCCAGCAGCGTATACTCAGCCGGGAACATTCAGTACTTC | CASSVYSAGNIQYF
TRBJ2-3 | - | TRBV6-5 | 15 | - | TGTGCCAGCAGTTACGCGGAGGGTACCACAGATACGCAGTATTTT | CASSYAEGTTDTQYF
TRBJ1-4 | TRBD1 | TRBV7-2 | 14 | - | TGTGCCAGCAGCTCCAACAGGGGGGGGGAAAAACTGTTTTTT | CASSSNRGGEKLFF
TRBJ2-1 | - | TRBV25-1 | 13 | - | TGTGCCAGCCGGGTAAGCTCCTACAATGAGCAGTTCTTC | CASRVSSYNEQFF
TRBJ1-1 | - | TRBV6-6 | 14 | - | TGTGCCAGCAGTGGACGGAGTAGGGGGACTGAAGCTTTCTTT | CASSGRSRGTEAFF
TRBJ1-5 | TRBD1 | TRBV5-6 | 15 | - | TGTGCCAGCAGCTACGGGTCCAGGGGGGATCAGCCCCAGCATTTT | CASSYGSRGDQPQHF